These T cell receptor beta chains were read from a single sample in a study of beta chain features in type 1 diabetes. Libraries were prepared by immunoSEQ multiplex PCR; TCRdb keeps only in-frame clonotypes and omits some of them. This table has 350,000 to 400,000 clones, around 13% appearing once. Sequencing used naive CD4+ T cells from blood. These receptors were taken from a woman between 18 and 30 years old with type 1 diabetes. The CDR3 runs from the conserved cysteine through the conserved F or W. A D gene is named only where the DNA matches it firmly. Expanded clones get a size class; other rows say once, few or many, or leave the size out.

len: 15; j_gene: TRBJ1-2; d_gene: -; v_gene: TRBV7-9; abundance: -; CDR3nt: TGTGCCAGCAGCTTAGTGAGGACTGGAGGTGATGGCTACACCTTC; CDR3aa: CASSLVRTGGDGYTF
len: 16; j_gene: TRBJ1-3; d_gene: -; v_gene: TRBV7-8; abundance: -; CDR3nt: TGTGCCAGCAGCTTAGCAGGGGAGGTGCCCGGAAACACCATATATTTT; CDR3aa: CASSLAGEVPGNTIYF
len: 15; j_gene: TRBJ2-3; d_gene: TRBD2; v_gene: TRBV5-1; abundance: -; CDR3nt: TGCGCCAGCAGCTGGGGACTAGCGGGGCCAGATACGCAGTATTTT; CDR3aa: CASSWGLAGPDTQYF
len: 16; j_gene: TRBJ2-1; d_gene: TRBD2; v_gene: TRBV4-3; abundance: few; CDR3nt: TGCGCCAGCAGCCCACTACTAGCGGGAGAATACAATGAGCAGTTCTTC; CDR3aa: CASSPLLAGEYNEQFF
len: 16; j_gene: TRBJ2-7; d_gene: TRBD2; v_gene: TRBV5-4; abundance: -; CDR3nt: TGTGCCAGCAGAGACGGACTAGCGGGGGGGAATTACGAGCAGTACTTC; CDR3aa: CASRDGLAGGNYEQYF
len: 16; j_gene: TRBJ2-1; d_gene: -; v_gene: TRBV11-1; abundance: -; CDR3nt: TGTGCCAGCCGAAATAGCGGTTACCGGCCCTACAATGAGCAGTTCTTC; CDR3aa: CASRNSGYRPYNEQFF
len: 13; j_gene: TRBJ2-5; d_gene: -; v_gene: TRBV5-4; abundance: -; CDR3nt: TGTGCCAGCAGCTTGGAGGCGGGGGAGACCCAGTACTTC; CDR3aa: CASSLEAGETQYF
len: 15; j_gene: TRBJ2-1; d_gene: TRBD2; v_gene: TRBV29-1; abundance: -; CDR3nt: TGCAGCGCCTTTATTAGCGGGAGGGCCTCAAATGAGCAGTTCTTC; CDR3aa: CSAFISGRASNEQFF
len: 15; j_gene: TRBJ1-2; d_gene: -; v_gene: TRBV7-6; abundance: few; CDR3nt: TGTGCCAGCAGCTTAGGAACAAACCCCGACTATGGCTACACCTTC; CDR3aa: CASSLGTNPDYGYTF
len: 13; j_gene: TRBJ2-7; d_gene: -; v_gene: TRBV28; abundance: few; CDR3nt: TGTGCCAGCAGTCCTGGACAGACCTACGAGCAGTACTTC; CDR3aa: CASSPGQTYEQYF
len: 15; j_gene: TRBJ1-1; d_gene: -; v_gene: TRBV5-1; abundance: -; CDR3nt: TGCGCCAGCAGCTTGTCCCAGGTGAGGAACACTGAAGCTTTCTTT; CDR3aa: CASSLSQVRNTEAFF
len: 14; j_gene: TRBJ2-7; d_gene: TRBD2; v_gene: TRBV29-1; abundance: few; CDR3nt: TGCAGCGTTAAACTAGCGGGAGGTTCCTACGAGCAGTACTTC; CDR3aa: CSVKLAGGSYEQYF
len: 13; j_gene: TRBJ2-1; d_gene: -; v_gene: TRBV29-1; abundance: -; CDR3nt: TGCAGCGTTGAACGAGGGAGTTCCGATGAGCAGTTCTTC; CDR3aa: CSVERGSSDEQFF
len: 12; j_gene: TRBJ2-6; d_gene: -; v_gene: TRBV29-1; abundance: few; CDR3nt: TGCAGCGTTGCTTCTGGGGCCAACGTCCTGACTTTC; CDR3aa: CSVASGANVLTF
len: 13; j_gene: TRBJ1-1; d_gene: TRBD1; v_gene: TRBV29-1; abundance: few; CDR3nt: TGCAGCGTTTTAAGGGGGCTCCACACTGAAGCTTTCTTT; CDR3aa: CSVLRGLHTEAFF
len: 14; j_gene: TRBJ1-2; d_gene: TRBD1; v_gene: TRBV9; abundance: -; CDR3nt: TGTGCCAGCAGCGTAGCGCAAGGGGGCTCCGGGGACACCTTC; CDR3aa: CASSVAQGGSGDTF
len: 18; j_gene: TRBJ2-1; d_gene: -; v_gene: TRBV30; abundance: few; CDR3nt: TGTGCCTGGAGTGTACGGCGGGCCCCTTTCTACTCCTACAATGAGCAGTTCTTC; CDR3aa: CAWSVRRAPFYSYNEQFF
len: 16; j_gene: TRBJ2-4; d_gene: -; v_gene: TRBV4-3; abundance: -; CDR3nt: TGCGCCAGCAGCCAAGACTCCGGGGGAACCAAAAACATTCAGTACTTC; CDR3aa: CASSQDSGGTKNIQYF
len: 14; j_gene: TRBJ1-1; d_gene: -; v_gene: TRBV9; abundance: -; CDR3nt: TGTGCCAGCAGCCCCCGCCCCAGGGACACTGAAGCTTTCTTT; CDR3aa: CASSPRPRDTEAFF
len: 14; j_gene: TRBJ2-3; d_gene: TRBD1; v_gene: TRBV4-3; abundance: -; CDR3nt: TGCGCCAGCAGCCCCGGGACAGGGGCGAATACGCAGTATTTT; CDR3aa: CASSPGTGANTQYF
len: 12; j_gene: TRBJ1-1; d_gene: -; v_gene: TRBV5-4; abundance: -; CDR3nt: TGTGCCAGCAGCTTGGTAGAGGGAGGAGCTTTCTTT; CDR3aa: CASSLVEGGAFF
len: 17; j_gene: TRBJ2-3; d_gene: TRBD2; v_gene: TRBV4-3; abundance: -; CDR3nt: TGCGCCAGCAGCCAAGATCGCGCGAGCGGGAGGACAGATACGCAGTATTTT; CDR3aa: CASSQDRASGRTDTQYF
len: 13; j_gene: TRBJ1-1; d_gene: -; v_gene: TRBV7-9; abundance: few; CDR3nt: TGTGCCAGCAGCGGCCAGGGGACGGCAGAAGCTTTCTTT; CDR3aa: CASSGQGTAEAFF
len: 14; j_gene: TRBJ1-2; d_gene: -; v_gene: TRBV15; abundance: -; CDR3nt: TGTGCCACCAGCAGGCCCGGGGAAACGGGTGGCTACACCTTC; CDR3aa: CATSRPGETGGYTF